This T cell receptor (beta chain) was recovered during a study of cytomegalovirus exposure and HLA in healthy donors. In the PCR, 60 Vbeta and 13 Jbeta primers were used. As processed by the authors: An analysis performed later counted 74 million or so unique TCR beta chains (approximately 12 million of them shared). Using immunoSEQ multiplex PCR, the repertoire was profiled, and TCRdb retains in-frame clones only, with some absent. Clonal size and the V and J genes are those of that table, whereas D and trimming came from the DNA. The data show under 300,000 clones, around 90% seen once. Germline-derived CDR1 and CDR2 are SEHNR and FQNEAQ (reference sequence). The CDR3 extends over 17 amino acids. Deletions cut 0 bases from V and 2 bases from J, with 14 bases between. This clone has only one observation.

This sequence was found in a girl aged 2 to 10 in good health and CMV-seronegative. The rearrangement links TRBV7-9 to TRBJ2-4; maybe TRBD1 (5 bases). Sequencing input: PBMCs. The CDR3 coding sequence is TGTGCCAGCAGCTTAGCGCAGGGTATGGGAACCAAAAACATTCAGTACTTC. As protein: CASSLAQGMGTKNIQYF. The full variable domain, with the rest looked up from reference TRBV7-9 and TRBJ2-4, is DTGVSQNPRHKITKRGQNVTFRCDPISEHNRLYWYRQTLGQGPEFLTYFQNEAQLEKSRLLSDRFSAERPKGSFSTLEIQRTEQGDSAMYLCASSLAQGMGTKNIQYFGAGTRLSVL.